Listed below are T cell receptor beta chains from one sample, sequenced in a study of OX40 agonist ivuxolimab in advanced cancers. Repertoires were generated with immunoSEQ multiplex PCR, while TCRdb's copy carries only in-frame clones and drops some. The sample carries 13,000 to 15,000 clones, more than 75% recorded once. Sequencing was performed on CD4+ or CD8+ T cells sorted from blood, taken in a trial of the OX40 agonist ivuxolimab. These receptors all stem from an adult with an advanced solid tumor such as melanoma, head and neck, liver or kidney cancer. Each CDR3 is given with its conserved first and last residue. Fields, in order: V gene, clone size, J gene, D gene, CDR3 DNA, CDR3 protein. The D gene is left open where the match is weak. Not every row has a clone size; where given, it reads once, few, many or a size class.

TRBV19	-	TRBJ1-1	-	TGTGCCAGTAGTACGTCTTCAGGGTTCTTTGTCACTGAAGCTTTCTTT	CASSTSSGFFVTEAFF
TRBV4-1	once	TRBJ2-4	-	TGCGCCAGCAGCACGAGACTTTCTCCGAAAAACATTCAGTACTTC	CASSTRLSPKNIQYF
TRBV4-3	-	TRBJ1-1	TRBD1	TGCGCCAGCAGCCAAATCAGGACAGGGGGCCTGAACACTGAAGCTTTCTTT	CASSQIRTGGLNTEAFF
TRBV11-2	-	TRBJ2-7	-	TGTGCCAGCAGCTTGGCCCCAACGGGGGAGCAGTACTTC	CASSLAPTGEQYF
TRBV14	-	TRBJ2-5	-	TGTGCCAGCAGCCAAGGGGGGTTAGCGACCCAGTACTTC	CASSQGGLATQYF
TRBV7-9	-	TRBJ1-2	-	TGTGCCAGCAGCGCCGGACAATCTGGAGGCTACACCTTC	CASSAGQSGGYTF
TRBV10-1	-	TRBJ2-1	-	TGCGCCAGCAGTGAGGTCCGGTGGAATGAGCAGTTCTTC	CASSEVRWNEQFF
TRBV11-2	-	TRBJ2-5	TRBD2	TGTGCCAGCGGGCTAGCGGGGGTACAAGAGACCCAGTACTTC	CASGLAGVQETQYF
TRBV5-4	-	TRBJ2-3	-	TGTGCCAGCAGCTTGTCTCGCACAGATACGCAGTATTTT	CASSLSRTDTQYF
TRBV6-1	few	TRBJ1-5	-	TGTGCCAGCTCCAAGGCGGGGGGCAATCAGCCCCAGCATTTT	CASSKAGGNQPQHF
TRBV7-9	-	TRBJ2-7	TRBD1	TGTGCCAGCAGCGTCAGACAGGGGGCTGGGGAGCAGTACTTC	CASSVRQGAGEQYF
TRBV25-1	-	TRBJ2-3	-	TGTGCCAGCAGTGACGAGACGGGGTCTAGCACAGATACGCAGTATTTT	CASSDETGSSTDTQYF
TRBV5-6	-	TRBJ2-7	TRBD2	TGTGCCAGCAGCTTAGTATCGGGGGGTTCCTACGAGCAGTACTTC	CASSLVSGGSYEQYF
TRBV11-2	few	TRBJ2-3	TRBD1	TGTGCCAGCAGCTTAGACGGGACAGGGCCAGATACGCAGTATTTT	CASSLDGTGPDTQYF
TRBV6-5	-	TRBJ1-2	-	TGTGCCAGCAGTCCAGGACGGGATGGCTACACCTTC	CASSPGRDGYTF
TRBV13	-	TRBJ2-1	TRBD2	TGTGCCAGCAGCTTCCCCGGGGGGGCGACATACAATGAGCAGTTCTTC	CASSFPGGATYNEQFF
TRBV19	-	TRBJ2-1	-	TGTGCCAGTAGTATAAGTGGCGACAGTTACAATGAGCAGTTCTTC	CASSISGDSYNEQFF
TRBV9	-	TRBJ2-2	-	TGTGCCAGCAGCGTAGGAGAGGCCCCCAGCCGGGAGCTGTTTTTT	CASSVGEAPSRELFF
TRBV4-1	-	TRBJ2-1	-	TGCGCCAGCAGCCAATTTGAGTCTCTGGATGAGCAGTTCTTC	CASSQFESLDEQFF
TRBV11-2	-	TRBJ2-7	-	TGTGCCAGCAGCTTTTACAGAAGACTGGACGAGCAGTACTTC	CASSFYRRLDEQYF
TRBV27	-	TRBJ2-1	TRBD2	TGTGCCAGCAGTTTATTTGGCGGGGGGGCCTCAGATGAGCAGTTCTTC	CASSLFGGGASDEQFF
TRBV27	-	TRBJ2-5	-	TGTGCCAGCGCTGCCCACCCTGTGGCAGCGCTCCAAGAGACCCAGTACTTC	CASAAHPVAALQETQYF
TRBV5-4	-	TRBJ2-7	TRBD2	TGTGCCAGCAGCTTGGGTGGGGCTAGCGGTCCTACCTACGAGCAGTACTTC	CASSLGGASGPTYEQYF
TRBV19	-	TRBJ2-3	TRBD2	TGTGCCAGTAGTATTAGCGGGGGGGCTGCAGATACGCAGTATTTT	CASSISGGAADTQYF
TRBV30	-	TRBJ1-1	-	TGTGCCTGGAGTGCGGGCAGGGTAAGCACTGAAGCTTTCTTT	CAWSAGRVSTEAFF
TRBV5-6	-	TRBJ2-7	-	TGTGCCAGCAGTTATTCGGACGGGGGGCAGCAGTACTTC	CASSYSDGGQQYF
TRBV4-1	-	TRBJ2-5	TRBD2	TGCGCCAGCAGCCGCGAAGGGACTAGCGGGGGGGCAACTCCTCAAGAGACCCAGTACTTC	CASSREGTSGGATPQETQYF
TRBV11-2	-	TRBJ2-5	TRBD2	TGTGCCAGCAGCTCCCCAAGTGAGGGACTAGCGAAAAAAGAGACCCAGTACTTC	CASSSPSEGLAKKETQYF
TRBV13	-	TRBJ2-3	TRBD2	TGTGCCAGCAGCGACCCCAGCGGGGGGGGAAAAGATACGCAGTATTTT	CASSDPSGGGKDTQYF
TRBV11-2	medium-sized	TRBJ1-1	-	TGTGCCAGCAGCTTAGTAAGGCAGGGGAGGACTGAAGCTTTCTTT	CASSLVRQGRTEAFF
TRBV4-3	few	TRBJ1-4	TRBD1	TGCGCCAGCAGCCCCGGGACAGGGAAGAGTACTAATGAAAAACTGTTTTTT	CASSPGTGKSTNEKLFF
TRBV11-2	few	TRBJ1-1	-	TGTGCCAGCAGCTCAGGGAACGAAGCTTTCTTT	CASSSGNEAFF
TRBV7-9	few	TRBJ1-1	-	TGTGCCAGCAGCTTAGCGTCAGGGAACACTGAAGCTTTCTTT	CASSLASGNTEAFF
TRBV15	-	TRBJ1-1	-	TGTGCCACCAGCAGGGAGTACACTGAAGCTTTCTTT	CATSREYTEAFF
TRBV6-4	few	TRBJ2-2	-	TGTGCCAGCAGACAAGCAGACGGGGAGCTGTTTTTT	CASRQADGELFF
TRBV6-5	-	TRBJ1-1	-	TGTGCCAGCAGTTCCCGGCAGGGCGGGGGTACTGAAGCTTTCTTT	CASSSRQGGGTEAFF
TRBV20-1	once	TRBJ2-7	TRBD1	TGCAGTGTCAGACAGGGGGCCGAGCAGTACTTC	CSVRQGAEQYF
TRBV19	-	TRBJ2-5	TRBD2	TGTGCCAGTAGTAGTAGCGGGGGAGGTCAAGAGACCCAGTACTTC	CASSSSGGGQETQYF
TRBV4-3	-	TRBJ2-7	TRBD1	TGCGCCAGCAGCCCCCGGGACAGGGCACCGTTCGAGCAGTACTTC	CASSPRDRAPFEQYF
TRBV6-1	-	TRBJ2-7	TRBD1	TGTGCCAGCAGTGGGAGACAGGGGAAATCCGCTACCTACGAGCAGTACTTC	CASSGRQGKSATYEQYF
TRBV27	-	TRBJ2-1	-	TGTGCCAGCAGTTTGGGTAGTGAGCAGTTCTTC	CASSLGSEQFF
TRBV6-5	-	TRBJ1-1	-	TGTGCCAGCAGTTACCCTCCTGTGGGGGCGAACACTGAAGCTTTCTTT	CASSYPPVGANTEAFF
TRBV5-1	-	TRBJ2-5	TRBD1	TGCGCCAGCAGCAACCGACAGGGGGCCGGGGGCCGAGAGACCCAGTACTTC	CASSNRQGAGGRETQYF